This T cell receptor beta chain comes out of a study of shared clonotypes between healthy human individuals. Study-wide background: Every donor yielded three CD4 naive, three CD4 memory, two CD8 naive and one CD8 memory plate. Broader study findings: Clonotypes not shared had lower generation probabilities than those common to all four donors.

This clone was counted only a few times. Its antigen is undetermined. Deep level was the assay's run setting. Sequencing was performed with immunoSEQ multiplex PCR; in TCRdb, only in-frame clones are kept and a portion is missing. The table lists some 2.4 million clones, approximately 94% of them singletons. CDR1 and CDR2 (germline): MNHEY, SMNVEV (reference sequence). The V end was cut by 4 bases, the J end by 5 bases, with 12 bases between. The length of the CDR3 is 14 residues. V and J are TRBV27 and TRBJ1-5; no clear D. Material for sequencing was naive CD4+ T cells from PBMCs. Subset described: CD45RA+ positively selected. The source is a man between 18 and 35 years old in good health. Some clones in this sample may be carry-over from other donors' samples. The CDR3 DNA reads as TGTGCCAGCAGTTCTCTGGGGAGTTATCAGCCCCAGCATTTT. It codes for CASSSLGSYQPQHF.